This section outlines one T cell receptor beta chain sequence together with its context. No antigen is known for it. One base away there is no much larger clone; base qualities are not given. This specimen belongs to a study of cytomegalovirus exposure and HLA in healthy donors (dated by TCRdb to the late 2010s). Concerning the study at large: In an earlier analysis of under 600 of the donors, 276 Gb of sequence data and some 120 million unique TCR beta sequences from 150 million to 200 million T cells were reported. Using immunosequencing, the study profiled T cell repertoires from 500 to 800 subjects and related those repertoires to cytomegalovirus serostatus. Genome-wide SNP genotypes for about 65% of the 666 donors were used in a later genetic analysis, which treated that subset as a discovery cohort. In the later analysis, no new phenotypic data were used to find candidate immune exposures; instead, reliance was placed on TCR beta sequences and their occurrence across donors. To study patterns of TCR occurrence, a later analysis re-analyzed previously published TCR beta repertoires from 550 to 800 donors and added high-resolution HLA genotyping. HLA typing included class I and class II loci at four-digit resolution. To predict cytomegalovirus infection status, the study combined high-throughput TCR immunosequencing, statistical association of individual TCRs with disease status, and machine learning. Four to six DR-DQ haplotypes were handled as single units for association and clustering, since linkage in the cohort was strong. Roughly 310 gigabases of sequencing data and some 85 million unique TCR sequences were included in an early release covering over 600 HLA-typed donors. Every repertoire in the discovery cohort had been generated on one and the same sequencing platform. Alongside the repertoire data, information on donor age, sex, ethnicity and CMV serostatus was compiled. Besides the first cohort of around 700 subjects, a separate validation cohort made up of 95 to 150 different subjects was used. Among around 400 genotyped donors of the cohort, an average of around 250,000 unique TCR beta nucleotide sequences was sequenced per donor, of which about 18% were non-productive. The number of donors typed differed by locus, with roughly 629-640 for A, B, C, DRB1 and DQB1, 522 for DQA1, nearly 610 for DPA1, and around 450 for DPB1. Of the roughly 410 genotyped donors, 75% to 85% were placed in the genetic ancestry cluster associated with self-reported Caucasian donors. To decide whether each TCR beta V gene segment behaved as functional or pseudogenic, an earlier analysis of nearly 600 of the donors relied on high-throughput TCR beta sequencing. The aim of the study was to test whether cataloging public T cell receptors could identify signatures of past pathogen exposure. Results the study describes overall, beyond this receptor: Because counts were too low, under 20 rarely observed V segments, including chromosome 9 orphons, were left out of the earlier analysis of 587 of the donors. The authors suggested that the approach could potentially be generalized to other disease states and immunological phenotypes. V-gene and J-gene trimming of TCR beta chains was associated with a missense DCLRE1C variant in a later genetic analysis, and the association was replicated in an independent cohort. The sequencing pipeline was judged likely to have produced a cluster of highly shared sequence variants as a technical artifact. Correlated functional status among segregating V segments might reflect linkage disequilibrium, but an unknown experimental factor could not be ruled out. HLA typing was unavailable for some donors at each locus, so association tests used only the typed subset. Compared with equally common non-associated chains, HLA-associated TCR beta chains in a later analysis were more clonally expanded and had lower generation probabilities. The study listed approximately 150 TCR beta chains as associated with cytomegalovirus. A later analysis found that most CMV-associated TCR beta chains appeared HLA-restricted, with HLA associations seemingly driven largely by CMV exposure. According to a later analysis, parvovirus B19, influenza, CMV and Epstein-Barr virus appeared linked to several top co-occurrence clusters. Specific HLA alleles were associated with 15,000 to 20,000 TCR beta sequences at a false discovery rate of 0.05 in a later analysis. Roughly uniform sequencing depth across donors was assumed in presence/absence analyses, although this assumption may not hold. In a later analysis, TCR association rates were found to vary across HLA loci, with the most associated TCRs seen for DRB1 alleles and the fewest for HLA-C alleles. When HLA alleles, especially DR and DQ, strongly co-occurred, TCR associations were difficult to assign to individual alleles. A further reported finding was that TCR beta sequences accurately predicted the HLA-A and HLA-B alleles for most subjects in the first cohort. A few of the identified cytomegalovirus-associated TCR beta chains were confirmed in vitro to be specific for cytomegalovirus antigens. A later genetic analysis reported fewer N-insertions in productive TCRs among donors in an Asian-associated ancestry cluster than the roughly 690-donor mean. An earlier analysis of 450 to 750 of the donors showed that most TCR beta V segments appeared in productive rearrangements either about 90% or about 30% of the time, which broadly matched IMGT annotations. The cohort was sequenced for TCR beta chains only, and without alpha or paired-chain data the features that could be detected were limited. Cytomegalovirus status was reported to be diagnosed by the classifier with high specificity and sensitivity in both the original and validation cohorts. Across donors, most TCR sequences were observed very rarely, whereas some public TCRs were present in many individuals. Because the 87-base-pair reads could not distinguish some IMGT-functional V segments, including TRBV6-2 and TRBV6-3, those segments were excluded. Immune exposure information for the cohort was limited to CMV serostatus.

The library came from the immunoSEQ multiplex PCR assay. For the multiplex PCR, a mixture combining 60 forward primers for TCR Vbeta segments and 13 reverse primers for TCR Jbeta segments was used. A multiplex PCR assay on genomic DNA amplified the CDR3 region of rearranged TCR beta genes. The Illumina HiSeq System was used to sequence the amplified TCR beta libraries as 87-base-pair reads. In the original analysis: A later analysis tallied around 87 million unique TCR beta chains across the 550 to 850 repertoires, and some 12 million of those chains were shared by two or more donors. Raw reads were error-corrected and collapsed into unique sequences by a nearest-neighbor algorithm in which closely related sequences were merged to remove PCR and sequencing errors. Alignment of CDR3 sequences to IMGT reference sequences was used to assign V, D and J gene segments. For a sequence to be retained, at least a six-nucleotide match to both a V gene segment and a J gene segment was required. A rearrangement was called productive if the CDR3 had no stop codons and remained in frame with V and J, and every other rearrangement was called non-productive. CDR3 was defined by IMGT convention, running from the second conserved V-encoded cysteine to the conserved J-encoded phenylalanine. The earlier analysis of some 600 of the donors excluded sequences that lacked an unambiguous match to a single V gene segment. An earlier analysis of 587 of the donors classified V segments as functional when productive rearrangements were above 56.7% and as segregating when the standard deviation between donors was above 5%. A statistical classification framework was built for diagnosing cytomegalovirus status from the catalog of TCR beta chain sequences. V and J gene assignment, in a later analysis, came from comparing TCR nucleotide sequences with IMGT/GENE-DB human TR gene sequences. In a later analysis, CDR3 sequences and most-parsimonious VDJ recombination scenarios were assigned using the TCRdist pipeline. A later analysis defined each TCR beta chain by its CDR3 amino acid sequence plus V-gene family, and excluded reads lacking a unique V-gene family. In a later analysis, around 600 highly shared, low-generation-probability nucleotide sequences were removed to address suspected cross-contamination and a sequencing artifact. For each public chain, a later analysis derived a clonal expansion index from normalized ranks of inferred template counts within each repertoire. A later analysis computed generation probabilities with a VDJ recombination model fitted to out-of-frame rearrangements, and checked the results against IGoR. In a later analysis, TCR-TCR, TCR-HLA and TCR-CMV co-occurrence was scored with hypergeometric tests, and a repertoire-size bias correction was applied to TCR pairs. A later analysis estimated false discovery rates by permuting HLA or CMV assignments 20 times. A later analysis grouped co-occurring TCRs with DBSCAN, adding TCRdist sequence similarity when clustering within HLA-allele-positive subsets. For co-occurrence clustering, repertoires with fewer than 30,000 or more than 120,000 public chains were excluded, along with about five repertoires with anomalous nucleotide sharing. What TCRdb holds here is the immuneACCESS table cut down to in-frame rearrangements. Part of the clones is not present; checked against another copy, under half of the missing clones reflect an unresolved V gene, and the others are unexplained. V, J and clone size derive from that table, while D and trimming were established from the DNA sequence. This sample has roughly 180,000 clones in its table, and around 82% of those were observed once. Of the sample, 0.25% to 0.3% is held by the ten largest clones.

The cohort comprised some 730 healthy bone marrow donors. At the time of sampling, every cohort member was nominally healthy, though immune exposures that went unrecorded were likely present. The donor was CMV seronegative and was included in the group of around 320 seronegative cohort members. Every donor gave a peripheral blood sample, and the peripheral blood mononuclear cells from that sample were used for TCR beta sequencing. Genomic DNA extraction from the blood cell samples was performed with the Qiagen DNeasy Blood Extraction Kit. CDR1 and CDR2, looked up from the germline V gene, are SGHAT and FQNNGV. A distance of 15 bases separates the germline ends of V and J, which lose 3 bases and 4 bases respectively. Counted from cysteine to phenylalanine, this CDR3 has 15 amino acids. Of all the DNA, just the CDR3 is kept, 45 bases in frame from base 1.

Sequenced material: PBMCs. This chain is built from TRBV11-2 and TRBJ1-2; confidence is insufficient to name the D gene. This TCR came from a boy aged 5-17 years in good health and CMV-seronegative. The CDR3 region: CASSLARSTLYGYTF. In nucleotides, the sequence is TGTGCCAGCAGCTTGGCCCGCTCAACGCTCTATGGCTACACCTTC.